Following are 30 T cell receptor beta chains from one sample sequenced in a study of OX40 agonist ivuxolimab in advanced cancers. Clones were sequenced by immunoSEQ multiplex PCR, and TCRdb holds only the in-frame ones, with some missing. This sample has about 50,000 clones, with 80% found just once. Source: CD4+ or CD8+ T cells sorted from blood, taken in a trial of the OX40 agonist ivuxolimab. These receptors came from an adult with an advanced solid tumor such as melanoma, head and neck, liver or kidney cancer.

The gene calls are TRBV27 and TRBJ2-2; 9 nucleotides align to TRBD1. Germline values: CDR1 MNHEY, CDR2 SMNVEV (reference sequence). The V gene end was trimmed by 2 bases and the J gene end by 5 bases; junction bases not matched to a gene: 3. The CDR3 covers 15 residues. CDR3 coding DNA: TGTGCCAGCAGTTTAAGGACAGGGGTAACCGGGGAGCTGTTTTTT. Translation: CASSLRTGVTGELFF.

The chain has TRBV10-1 and TRBJ1-5; a possible D gene is TRBD1 (5 bases). V shed 8 bases and J shed 3 bases, with 11 bases lying between them. Germline loops: CDR1 WNHNN, CDR2 SYGVQD (reference sequence). This CDR3 has 13 amino acids. The CDR3 here is CASQGHPNQPQHF. CDR3 in DNA: TGCGCCAGCCAAGGACACCCCAATCAGCCCCAGCATTTT.

The chain employs TRBV20-1 and TRBJ2-7; D call uncertain. Per the germline V gene, CDR1 is DFQATT and CDR2 is SNEGSKA (reference sequence). V dropped 5 bases and J dropped 5 bases, with 10 bases sitting between them. The CDR3 spans 11 residues. This CDR3 is CSALRGHEQYF. The DNA of the CDR3 is TGCAGTGCTCTTCGAGGCCACGAGCAGTACTTC.

The chain employs TRBV19 and TRBJ2-2; 9 bases match TRBD1. Trimming at V came to 7 bases and at J to 2 bases, leaving 5 bases not matched to a gene. This CDR3 region has 15 residues. Per the germline V gene, CDR1 is LNHDA and CDR2 is SQIVND (reference sequence). The CDR3 sequence: CASTVGQGNTGELFF. CDR3 sequence (DNA): TGTGCCAGTACCGTGGGACAGGGAAACACCGGGGAGCTGTTTTTT. The full variable domain, with the rest looked up from reference TRBV19 and TRBJ2-2, is DGGITQSPKYLFRKEGQNVTLSCEQNLNHDAMYWYRQDPGQGLRLIYYSQIVNDFQKGDIAEGYSVSREKKESFPLTVTSAQKNPTAFYLCASTVGQGNTGELFFGEGSRLTVL.

The chain employs TRBV19 and TRBJ1-2, with 11 bases fitting TRBD1. The CDR3 length is 14 residues. Germline trimming cut 7 bases from V and 8 bases from J; bases unmatched to any gene: 9. Germline V gene sequence: CDR1 LNHDA, CDR2 SQIVND (reference sequence). This CDR3 is CASTPRDRGTGYTF. CDR3 sequence (DNA): TGTGCCAGTACCCCCCGGGACAGGGGGACCGGCTACACCTTC.

In this sample, this clone turned up once. The chain combines TRBV7-8 with TRBJ2-5, with D tentatively TRBD2 (6 bases). Germline loops: CDR1 SGHVS, CDR2 FQNEAQ. V shed 4 bases and J shed 8 bases, with 17 bases lying between them. The length of the CDR3 is 14 residues. CDR3 bases: TGTGCCAGCAGCTCCAGGGACTCTGCGGTCACCCAGTACTTC. Translation gives CASSSRDSAVTQYF.

In this sample, this clone turned up a few times. The chain employs TRBV19 and TRBJ2-7; D is possibly TRBD1 or TRBD2 (6 bases each). This CDR3 contains 14 residues. Germline values: CDR1 LNHDA, CDR2 SQIVND (reference sequence). Between the trimmed V and J ends, which lost 0 bases and 3 bases, there was a span of 9 bases. CDR3 DNA sequence: TGTGCCAGTAGTATAGACGGGGGCTACTACGAGCAGTACTTC. It is translated as CASSIDGGYYEQYF.

This clone was seen more than once but under ten times. This chain connects TRBV4-3 to TRBJ2-5; D might be TRBD1 or TRBD2, each matching 7 bases. In germline, CDR1 is LGHNA, CDR2 YSLEER. There are 15 residues in the CDR3. Trimming shortened V by 0 bases and J by 7 bases, and 15 bases separated the two germline ends. The CDR3 region has the DNA TGCGCCAGCAGCCAAGATGGGGCAGGGGGGGGGACCCAGTACTTC. It is translated as CASSQDGAGGGTQYF.

The chain recombines TRBV7-2 with TRBJ1-4; 9 positions match TRBD1. Trimming took 5 bases from V and 4 from J; bases not matched to a gene: 5. CDR1 and CDR2 from the germline V gene are SGHTA and FQGNSA. The CDR3 consists of 15 residues. CDR3 amino acids: CASSPGDRDNEKLFF. The CDR3 DNA follows: TGTGCCAGCAGCCCAGGGGACAGGGATAATGAAAAACTGTTTTTT.

The CDR3 DNA reads TGTGCCAGCTTCCCACCGGGACAGATGAACACTGAAGCTTTCTTT. This gives the protein CASFPPGQMNTEAFF. The rearrangement joins TRBV28 to TRBJ1-1; 7 bases map to TRBD1. The CDR3 consists of 15 residues. The V gene's germline CDR1 is MDHEN and CDR2 SYDVKM. V was clipped by 8 bases and J by 0 bases; unmatched bases: 9. Together with reference TRBV28 and TRBJ1-1, the CDR3 gives the full variable domain: DVKVTQSSRYLVKRTGEKVFLECVQDMDHENMFWYRQDPGLGLRLIYFSYDVKMKEKGDIPEGYSVSREKKERFSLILESASTNQTSMYLCASFPPGQMNTEAFFGQGTRLTVV.

The V gene is TRBV5-6, the J gene TRBJ2-3; a weak D match, TRBD2 (6 bases). This CDR3 is built from 15 residues. The V gene lost 0 bases and the J gene lost 1 base, with 9 bases spanning the gap. The germline V gene encodes CDR1 SGHDT and CDR2 YYEEEE. CDR3 in DNA: TGTGCCAGCAGCTTGGTAGCGGATGGCACAGATACGCAGTATTTT. Its translation: CASSLVADGTDTQYF. The entire variable domain, with the rest obtained from reference TRBV5-6 and TRBJ2-3, is as follows: DAGVTQSPTHLIKTRGQQVTLRCSPKSGHDTVSWYQQALGQGPQFIFQYYEEEERQRGNFPDRFSGHQFPNYSSELNVNALLLGDSALYLCASSLVADGTDTQYFGPGTRLTVL.

The chain couples TRBV29-1 to TRBJ1-1; 8 bases match TRBD1. Germline CDR1 reads SQVTM; CDR2 reads ANQGSEA. V shed 7 bases and J 0 bases; nucleotides not matched to a gene: 10. CDR3 length: 15 residues. The CDR3: CSAPGQGALNTEAFF. Here the CDR3 DNA reads TGCAGCGCACCCGGACAGGGTGCCTTGAACACTGAAGCTTTCTTT.

The rearrangement links TRBV10-1 to TRBJ2-3, with 7 bases lining up with TRBD1. The germline gives CDR1 WNHNN, CDR2 SYGVQD (reference sequence). There are 14 residues in the CDR3. The ends lost 0 bases at V and 4 bases at J; junction bases unmatched: 1. CDR3 protein: CASSESGGADTQYF. DNA of the CDR3: TGCGCCAGCAGTGAGTCAGGGGGCGCAGATACGCAGTATTTT.

For the CDR3, the DNA is TGCAGCGTTACTCCGCGAACTACAGGGGGCACCCTCTATGGCTACACCTTC. Translation: CSVTPRTTGGTLYGYTF. The chain is built from TRBV29-1 and TRBJ1-2; 9 bases are a match to TRBD1. Losses at the gene ends were 5 bases for V and 4 bases for J; bases not matched to a gene: 17. CDR3 length: 17 residues. CDR1 and CDR2 from the germline V gene are SQVTM and ANQGSEA.

The chain links TRBV27 to TRBJ2-7; possible D gene TRBD1, 7 bases. Germline CDR1 and CDR2: MNHEY and SMNVEV (reference sequence). V dropped 5 bases and J dropped 5 bases, with 16 bases sitting between them. CDR3 length: 14 amino acids. CDR3 bases: TGTGCCAGCAGTCCGCGGGACAGCCCCGACGAGCAGTACTTC. This encodes CASSPRDSPDEQYF.

The rearrangement joins TRBV21-1 to TRBJ1-5; the DNA was not used to check the table's D call, TRBD1. TRBV21-1 is designated a pseudogene. The CDR3 contains 19 residues. Written as DNA, the CDR3 is TGTGCCAGCAGCAAAAGGGACAGGAATTCAAGAGGGTCCAATCAGCCCCAGCATTTT. Amino acids: CASSKRDRNSRGSNQPQHF.

The genes are TRBV7-3 and TRBJ2-1; 14 nucleotides line up with TRBD2. The J segment lost 10 bases and the V segment lost 5 bases, leaving 10 bases of the junction unmatched. This CDR3 is built from 16 residues. Looked up from germline, CDR1 is SGHTA and CDR2 is FQGTGA. The CDR3: CASSPGGGLAGDEQFF. The CDR3 DNA reads TGTGCCAGCAGCCCAGGAGGGGGACTAGCGGGAGACGAGCAGTTCTTC.

The chain combines TRBV7-9 with TRBJ2-6, with D perhaps assigned TRBD1 or TRBD2 (5 bases each). V shed 7 bases and J shed 2 bases, with 21 bases lying between them. Germline assignment: CDR1 SEHNR and CDR2 FQNEAQ (reference sequence). The CDR3 contains 18 residues. The CDR3 loop reads CASNALGEVAAGANVLTF. CDR3 DNA sequence: TGTGCCAGCAACGCTTTGGGGGAAGTGGCGGCTGGGGCCAACGTCCTGACTTTC.

V is TRBV28 and J is TRBJ1-1; D gene ambiguous. V was clipped by 8 bases and J by 1 base, with 17 bases between them. Germline values: CDR1 MDHEN, CDR2 SYDVKM. The CDR3 runs to 15 residues. In DNA, the CDR3 is TGTGCCAGCCTTGCCACCTCAATGTGGAACACTGAAGCTTTCTTT. Translated: CASLATSMWNTEAFF.

This clone is a singleton in its sample. The rearrangement links TRBV5-1 to TRBJ1-3; 10 bases fit TRBD1. CDR3 length equals 16 residues. V lost 4 bases to trimming and J lost 4 bases; unmatched junction nucleotides: 8. The germline V gene has CDR1 SGHRS and CDR2 YFSETQ. The CDR3 DNA reads TGCGCCAGCAGCCCGGGAGACAGGGGGCCGGGAAACACCATATATTTT. Protein sequence: CASSPGDRGPGNTIYF.

The chain joins TRBV30 to TRBJ1-5; maybe TRBD1 (5 bases). The CDR3 runs to 13 residues. Germline-derived CDR1 and CDR2 are GTSNPN and SVGIG (reference sequence). Between the trimmed V and J ends, which lost 3 bases and 1 base, there was a span of 7 bases. In DNA, the CDR3 is TGTGCCTGGAGGCGGGACAGCAATCAGCCCCAGCATTTT. Protein product: CAWRRDSNQPQHF. Filled out from reference TRBV30 and TRBJ1-5, the complete variable domain reads SQTIHQWPATLVQPVGSPLSLECTVEGTSNPNLYWYRQAAGRGLQLLFYSVGIGQISSEVPQNLSASRPQDRQFILSSKKLLLSDSGFYLCAWRRDSNQPQHFGDGTRLSIL.

The count of this clone is one. The CDR3 sequence is CASSVQGASTEAFF. CDR3 DNA: TGTGCCAGCAGCGTCCAGGGGGCCTCCACTGAAGCTTTCTTT. The chain joins TRBV2 to TRBJ1-1; TRBD1 matches 8 bases. CDR3 length: 14 residues. V lost 6 bases to trimming and J lost 4 bases; unmatched junction nucleotides: 7. Germline lookup yields CDR1 SNHLY and CDR2 FYNNEI.

The J gene is TRBJ2-7, the V gene TRBV7-2; D is possibly TRBD1 (7 bases). Germline loops: CDR1 SGHTA, CDR2 FQGNSA. Trimming pared 5 bases from V and 3 bases from J, leaving 14 bases between. There are 14 residues in the CDR3. The CDR3 DNA is TGTGCCAGCAGCCGCTACAGGGGACTCTACGAGCAGTACTTC. This translates into CASSRYRGLYEQYF.

The CDR3 is CASSHQLDTEAFF. In nucleotides, the CDR3 is TGTGCCAGTAGTCACCAGTTAGACACTGAAGCTTTCTTT. The chain combines TRBV19 with TRBJ1-1; D remains unclear. V shed 5 bases and J shed 3 bases, with 10 bases lying between them. Looked up from germline, CDR1 is LNHDA and CDR2 is SQIVND (reference sequence). The CDR3 has 13 amino acids.

This clone came up a few times. The CDR3 region has the DNA TGTGCCAGCAGTTTAATAAGTTCCGAGACCCAGTACTTC. Residues: CASSLISSETQYF. The chain uses TRBV28 and TRBJ2-5; D remains unclear. CDR3 length: 13 residues. Trimming cost V 2 bases and J 5 bases, with 9 bases left between them. The germline CDR1 and CDR2 sequences are MDHEN and SYDVKM.

This clone appeared a few times. The chain uses TRBV6-5 and TRBJ1-5, with D unresolved. The V and J ends lost 2 bases and 0 bases respectively, with 11 bases between them. CDR1 is MNHEY, CDR2 SVGAGI, per germline. The CDR3 runs 16 residues. This chain's CDR3 is CASSYRAPLSNQPQHF. The CDR3 nucleotides are TGTGCCAGCAGTTACAGGGCGCCCCTTAGCAATCAGCCCCAGCATTTT.

The chain links TRBV7-7 to TRBJ2-1; 12 bases align to TRBD2. Trimming at V came to 5 bases and at J to 4 bases, leaving 6 bases not matched to a gene. Germline lookup yields CDR1 SSHAT and CDR2 FNYEAQ (reference sequence). The CDR3 is 16 amino acids. Here the CDR3 DNA reads TGTGCCAGCAGCCTGGGACTAGCGGGTTATTACAATGAGCAGTTCTTC. The encoded protein is CASSLGLAGYYNEQFF. Using reference TRBV7-7 and TRBJ2-1 for the parts outside the CDR3, the full variable domain is GAGVSQSPRYKVTKRGQDVTLRCDPISSHATLYWYQQALGQGPEFLTYFNYEAQPDKSGLPSDRFSAERPEGSISTLTIQRTEQRDSAMYRCASSLGLAGYYNEQFFGPGTRLTVL.

The chain has TRBV19 and TRBJ1-5, with no clear D. Germline V gives CDR1 LNHDA, CDR2 SQIVND (reference sequence). Trimming took off 6 bases at V and 0 bases at J, with 9 bases between the two ends. The CDR3 is 14 amino acids. The CDR3 region is CASSRTVSNQPQHF. The CDR3 nucleotides are TGTGCCAGTAGCAGGACCGTTAGCAATCAGCCCCAGCATTTT.

The V gene is TRBV18, the J gene TRBJ2-1; D might be TRBD1 or TRBD2, each matching 5 bases. CDR1 is KGHSH and CDR2 is LQKENI in the germline V gene. This CDR3 comprises 12 residues. V lost 3 bases to trimming and J lost 8 bases, with 8 bases between them. CDR3 coding DNA: TGTGCCAGCTCACCGGTGGGGGATGAGCAGTTCTTC. This sequence encodes CASSPVGDEQFF.

The V call is TRBV12-5, the J call TRBJ1-1; TRBD1 aligns across 8 bases. The CDR3 spans 17 residues. V shed 3 bases, J shed 4 bases, and the junction held 13 bases outside the gene matches. The germline V gene encodes CDR1 LGHNT and CDR2 FRNRAP. CDR3 region: CASGLIPAQGAGTEAFF. The CDR3 DNA follows: TGTGCTAGTGGTTTAATCCCGGCCCAGGGGGCCGGCACTGAAGCTTTCTTT.